This is a list of T cell receptor beta chains from one sample in a study of human T cells and chemical hapten exposure. TCRdb reanalysed the RACE reads using MiXCR and keeps one entry per CDR3 protein. The profile shows some 82,000 distinct CDR3 sequences, approximately 6.6% of them singletons. Sequencing was performed on whole blood, taken in connection with sensitization to the hapten diphenylcyclopropenone (DPC). The receptors stem from a woman in her 30s with alopecia areata. Some clones in this sample may be carry-over from other donors' samples. Both conserved end residues are part of each CDR3. A D gene is named only where the DNA matches it firmly. Rows give clone size only sometimes, using once, few, many, or a class for an expanded clone.

clone size: many
V gene: TRBV2
D gene: -
J gene: TRBJ1-1
CDR3 length: 15
CDR3 protein: CASSAGGFDTIEAFF
CDR3 DNA: TGTGCCAGCAGTGCGGGGGGTTTCGATACGATAGAAGCTTTCTTT

clone size: -
V gene: TRBV24-1
D gene: -
J gene: TRBJ1-2
CDR3 length: 14
CDR3 protein: CATSDPTLTRGYTF
CDR3 DNA: TGTGCCACCAGTGACCCGACCCTGACGCGGGGCTACACCTTC

clone size: -
V gene: TRBV6-5
D gene: -
J gene: TRBJ2-3
CDR3 length: 16
CDR3 protein: CASSYLRGGGPDTQYF
CDR3 DNA: TGTGCCAGCAGTTACTTGAGGGGGGGAGGTCCAGATACGCAGTATTTT

clone size: -
V gene: TRBV5-5
D gene: TRBD1
J gene: TRBJ1-1
CDR3 length: 16
CDR3 protein: CASSLRAQGDGTEAFF
CDR3 DNA: TGTGCCAGCAGCTTGCGGGCGCAGGGGGACGGCACTGAAGCTTTCTTT

clone size: many
V gene: TRBV13
D gene: TRBD2
J gene: TRBJ2-3
CDR3 length: 20
CDR3 protein: CASSSRRLAGGPTRPDTQYF
CDR3 DNA: TGTGCCAGCAGCTCGCGGCGGCTAGCGGGGGGGCCCACACGACCAGATACGCAGTATTTT

clone size: -
V gene: TRBV7-9
D gene: TRBD2
J gene: TRBJ2-7
CDR3 length: 15
CDR3 protein: CASSRGLAGVYEQYF
CDR3 DNA: TGTGCCAGCAGCCGGGGACTAGCGGGGGTTTACGAGCAGTACTTC

clone size: few
V gene: TRBV13
D gene: -
J gene: TRBJ1-1
CDR3 length: 14
CDR3 protein: CASSLGRDGAEAFF
CDR3 DNA: TGTGCCAGCAGCTTAGGTCGGGACGGAGCTGAAGCTTTCTTT

clone size: many
V gene: TRBV7-8
D gene: TRBD2
J gene: TRBJ2-5
CDR3 length: 16
CDR3 protein: CASHRTPGLAKETQYF
CDR3 DNA: TGTGCCAGCCACCGAACCCCGGGACTAGCTAAAGAGACCCAGTACTTC

clone size: many
V gene: TRBV6-5
D gene: TRBD2
J gene: TRBJ2-1
CDR3 length: 18
CDR3 protein: CASSYSNPIRLAGYEQFF
CDR3 DNA: TGTGCCAGCAGTTACTCGAATCCCATCCGGCTAGCGGGGTATGAGCAGTTCTTC

clone size: few
V gene: TRBV6-2/TRBV6-3
D gene: -
J gene: TRBJ1-1
CDR3 length: 15
CDR3 protein: CASSYSRLMNTEAFF
CDR3 DNA: TGTGCCAGCAGTTACTCGAGACTAATGAACACTGAAGCTTTCTTT

clone size: many
V gene: TRBV6-1
D gene: -
J gene: TRBJ1-1
CDR3 length: 19
CDR3 protein: CASSEYIRASYPRDTEAFF
CDR3 DNA: TGTGCCAGCAGTGAATACATCCGGGCCTCTTATCCGAGGGACACTGAAGCTTTCTTT

clone size: few
V gene: TRBV5-1
D gene: TRBD1
J gene: TRBJ2-1
CDR3 length: 15
CDR3 protein: CASSLAPTGGNEQFF
CDR3 DNA: TGCGCCAGCAGCTTGGCTCCTACAGGGGGGAATGAGCAGTTCTTC

clone size: many
V gene: TRBV2
D gene: -
J gene: TRBJ2-3
CDR3 length: 15
CDR3 protein: CASQGRGRGADTQYF
CDR3 DNA: TGTGCCAGCCAGGGGCGAGGAAGGGGAGCAGATACGCAGTATTTT

clone size: -
V gene: TRBV6-2/TRBV6-3
D gene: -
J gene: TRBJ1-1
CDR3 length: 15
CDR3 protein: CASTSGWDMNTEAFF
CDR3 DNA: TGTGCCAGCACTTCCGGTTGGGACATGAACACTGAAGCTTTCTTT

clone size: many
V gene: TRBV5-1
D gene: -
J gene: TRBJ2-3
CDR3 length: 12
CDR3 protein: CASSQNPDTQYF
CDR3 DNA: TGCGCCAGCAGTCAGAACCCAGATACGCAGTATTTT

clone size: many
V gene: TRBV12-5
D gene: -
J gene: TRBJ1-2
CDR3 length: 13
CDR3 protein: CASGTPQRAGYTF
CDR3 DNA: TGTGCTAGTGGGACCCCACAACGAGCAGGCTACACCTTC

clone size: many
V gene: TRBV21-1
D gene: -
J gene: TRBJ2-4
CDR3 length: 16
CDR3 protein: CASKPDRFIAKNIQYF
CDR3 DNA: TGTGCCAGCAAACCGGACAGATTTATAGCCAAAAACATTCAGTACTTC

clone size: many
V gene: TRBV11-2
D gene: -
J gene: TRBJ1-1
CDR3 length: 11
CDR3 protein: CASSLHSEAFF
CDR3 DNA: TGTGCCAGCAGCTTACATTCTGAAGCTTTCTTT

clone size: many
V gene: TRBV5-5
D gene: -
J gene: TRBJ2-4
CDR3 length: 15
CDR3 protein: CASSSTALAKNIQYF
CDR3 DNA: TGTGCCAGCAGCTCGACAGCTCTAGCCAAAAACATTCAGTACTTC

clone size: -
V gene: TRBV12-3/TRBV12-4
D gene: -
J gene: TRBJ1-5
CDR3 length: 17
CDR3 protein: CASSLGRLGNSNQPQNF
CDR3 DNA: TGTGCCAGCAGTTTAGGGAGGTTGGGTAATAGCAATCAGCCCCAGAATTTT

clone size: -
V gene: TRBV3-1
D gene: -
J gene: TRBJ2-2
CDR3 length: 12
CDR3 protein: CASSPYGGELFF
CDR3 DNA: TGTGCCAGCAGCCCCTACGGCGGGGAGCTGTTTTTT

clone size: few
V gene: TRBV12-3/TRBV12-4
D gene: -
J gene: TRBJ2-1
CDR3 length: 15
CDR3 protein: CASRPGTAGDNEQFF
CDR3 DNA: TGTGCCAGCAGGCCCGGGACTGCCGGGGACAATGAGCAGTTCTTC

clone size: few
V gene: TRBV13
D gene: -
J gene: TRBJ1-2
CDR3 length: 15
CDR3 protein: CASSLAGATNYGYTF
CDR3 DNA: TGTGCCAGCAGCTTGGCAGGGGCTACTAACTATGGCTACACCTTC

clone size: many
V gene: TRBV9
D gene: -
J gene: TRBJ2-5
CDR3 length: 15
CDR3 protein: CASSTRDGRKETQYF
CDR3 DNA: TGTGCCAGCAGCACTCGAGACGGACGAAAAGAGACCCAGTACTTC

clone size: -
V gene: TRBV5-1
D gene: TRBD1
J gene: TRBJ1-2
CDR3 length: 15
CDR3 protein: CASSATGGTNYGYTF
CDR3 DNA: TGCGCCAGCAGCGCGACAGGGGGAACTAACTATGGCTACACCTTC

clone size: few
V gene: TRBV6-1
D gene: TRBD1
J gene: TRBJ1-2
CDR3 length: 12
CDR3 protein: CASRAAGGNYTF
CDR3 DNA: TGTGCCAGCAGAGCCGCAGGGGGAAACTACACCTTC

clone size: -
V gene: TRBV30
D gene: -
J gene: TRBJ2-5
CDR3 length: 10
CDR3 protein: CAWSVETQYF
CDR3 DNA: TGTGCCTGGAGTGTAGAGACCCAGTACTTC

clone size: -
V gene: TRBV30
D gene: -
J gene: TRBJ1-2
CDR3 length: 11
CDR3 protein: CAWSPDLGYTF
CDR3 DNA: TGTGCCTGGAGTCCGGACCTCGGCTACACCTTC

clone size: many
V gene: TRBV7-9
D gene: TRBD1
J gene: TRBJ1-2
CDR3 length: 15
CDR3 protein: CASSLGTGGNYGYTF
CDR3 DNA: TGTGCCAGCAGCCTAGGGACAGGGGGTAACTATGGCTACACCTTC

clone size: many
V gene: TRBV3-1
D gene: -
J gene: TRBJ1-4
CDR3 length: 18
CDR3 protein: CASSPRFPGAATNEKLFF
CDR3 DNA: TGTGCCAGCAGCCCACGTTTCCCTGGGGCAGCAACTAATGAAAAACTGTTTTTT

clone size: many
V gene: TRBV20-1
D gene: -
J gene: TRBJ1-4
CDR3 length: 13
CDR3 protein: CSASGVQNEKLFF
CDR3 DNA: TGCAGTGCTAGCGGGGTGCAGAATGAAAAACTGTTTTTT

clone size: many
V gene: TRBV6-1
D gene: -
J gene: TRBJ2-3
CDR3 length: 16
CDR3 protein: CASSDGSGGRGPTQYF
CDR3 DNA: TGTGCCAGCAGTGATGGCTCCGGAGGGCGAGGGCCCACGCAGTATTTT